Listed below are T cell receptor beta chains from one sample, sequenced in a study of OX40 agonist ivuxolimab in advanced cancers. Clones were sequenced by immunoSEQ multiplex PCR, and TCRdb holds only the in-frame ones, with some missing. The sample includes fewer than 75,000 clones, 80% to 90% seen only once; the top ten take under 3.5%. This material consisted of CD4+ or CD8+ T cells sorted from blood, taken in a trial of the OX40 agonist ivuxolimab. The receptors shown here come from an adult with an advanced solid tumor such as melanoma, head and neck, liver or kidney cancer. The CDR3 runs from the conserved cysteine through the conserved F or W. D genes are given only for firm matches. The size of a clone is reported for some rows only, either as once, few or many, or as a class for expanded clones.

J gene: TRBJ2-7; V gene: TRBV2; clone size: NA; D gene: NA; CDR3 protein: CASRIVFYEQYF; CDR3 DNA: TGTGCCAGCAGGATAGTGTTCTACGAGCAGTACTTC
J gene: TRBJ2-2; V gene: TRBV5-1; clone size: NA; D gene: NA; CDR3 protein: CASSFMTANTGELFF; CDR3 DNA: TGCGCCAGCAGCTTCATGACAGCGAACACCGGGGAGCTGTTTTTT
J gene: TRBJ1-5; V gene: TRBV9; clone size: NA; D gene: NA; CDR3 protein: CASSPGAVQFAQHF; CDR3 DNA: TGTGCCAGCAGCCCGGGGGCCGTTCAATTTGCCCAGCATTTT
J gene: TRBJ2-1; V gene: TRBV19; clone size: NA; D gene: NA; CDR3 protein: CASRVVGVGEQFF; CDR3 DNA: TGTGCCAGTAGGGTAGTGGGAGTGGGTGAGCAGTTCTTC
J gene: TRBJ2-3; V gene: TRBV5-1; clone size: NA; D gene: NA; CDR3 protein: CASSSGGDTQYF; CDR3 DNA: TGCGCCAGCTCATCCGGTGGAGATACGCAGTATTTT
J gene: TRBJ1-6; V gene: TRBV25-1; clone size: once; D gene: NA; CDR3 protein: CASSEPGSSYNSPLHF; CDR3 DNA: TGTGCCAGCAGTGAGCCAGGCAGCTCCTATAATTCACCCCTCCACTTT
J gene: TRBJ2-7; V gene: TRBV28; clone size: NA; D gene: NA; CDR3 protein: CASSPGLKSSYEQYF; CDR3 DNA: TGTGCCAGCAGTCCTGGCCTAAAAAGCTCCTACGAGCAGTACTTC
J gene: TRBJ1-2; V gene: TRBV25-1; clone size: NA; D gene: NA; CDR3 protein: CASRGNTRGYGYTF; CDR3 DNA: TGTGCCAGCAGAGGTAACACTAGGGGCTATGGCTACACCTTC
J gene: TRBJ2-7; V gene: TRBV5-5; clone size: NA; D gene: NA; CDR3 protein: CASSLVVNFYEQYF; CDR3 DNA: TGTGCCAGCAGCTTGGTCGTTAATTTCTACGAGCAGTACTTC
J gene: TRBJ2-1; V gene: TRBV27; clone size: NA; D gene: NA; CDR3 protein: CASSSRYEQFF; CDR3 DNA: TGTGCCAGCAGTTCCCGATATGAGCAGTTCTTC
J gene: TRBJ2-3; V gene: TRBV19; clone size: NA; D gene: TRBD2; CDR3 protein: CASSSGLNTDTQYF; CDR3 DNA: TGTGCCAGTAGTTCGGGACTAAACACAGATACGCAGTATTTT
J gene: TRBJ2-7; V gene: TRBV5-6; clone size: NA; D gene: NA; CDR3 protein: CASSLAFGSSYEQYF; CDR3 DNA: TGTGCCAGCAGCTTGGCCTTCGGGAGTTCCTACGAGCAGTACTTC
J gene: TRBJ2-7; V gene: TRBV5-4; clone size: NA; D gene: NA; CDR3 protein: CASSLKGSLSYEQYF; CDR3 DNA: TGTGCCAGCAGCTTGAAGGGGTCACTCTCCTACGAGCAGTACTTC
J gene: TRBJ1-1; V gene: TRBV7-9; clone size: NA; D gene: TRBD1; CDR3 protein: CASSSQGARGTEAFF; CDR3 DNA: TGTGCCAGCAGCTCGCAGGGGGCGAGGGGCACTGAAGCTTTCTTT
J gene: TRBJ2-7; V gene: TRBV28; clone size: NA; D gene: NA; CDR3 protein: CASTPEGRRNYEQYF; CDR3 DNA: TGTGCCAGCACTCCGGAGGGAAGGAGGAACTACGAGCAGTACTTC
J gene: TRBJ1-2; V gene: TRBV5-1; clone size: NA; D gene: TRBD1; CDR3 protein: CASSLGGTGVYGYTF; CDR3 DNA: TGCGCCAGCAGCTTGGGTGGGACAGGGGTCTATGGCTACACCTTC
J gene: TRBJ2-2; V gene: TRBV7-3; clone size: NA; D gene: NA; CDR3 protein: CASSLTGSGPNTGELFF; CDR3 DNA: TGTGCCAGCAGCTTAACGGGTAGCGGCCCGAACACCGGGGAGCTGTTTTTT
J gene: TRBJ1-5; V gene: TRBV6-5; clone size: few; D gene: NA; CDR3 protein: CASTLNSNQPQHF; CDR3 DNA: TGTGCCAGCACTTTGAATAGCAATCAGCCCCAGCATTTT